The next 9 T cell receptor beta chains were all read from a single sample in a study of T cell responses to AZD1222 COVID-19 vaccine. Method: immunoSEQ multiplex PCR; TCRdb's copy keeps in-frame clones and lacks some. The table shows over 70,000 clones, with 70% to 90% occurring only once. Material: peripheral blood, obtained on day 0 of AZD1222 vaccination. Every receptor here comes from an adult in good health.

The chain recombines TRBV5-3 with TRBJ1-6; 7 bases map to TRBD1. TRBV5-3 is an open reading frame whose function is uncertain. The CDR3 is made up of 17 amino acids. V was pared by 4 bases and J by 0 bases, with 7 bases of the junction left unmatched. The CDR3 loop reads CARSPKDRSSYNSPLHF. CDR3 DNA sequence: TGTGCCAGAAGCCCAAAGGACAGGAGCTCCTATAATTCACCCCTCCACTTT.

The chain employs TRBV28 and TRBJ1-5; TRBD1 aligns across 7 bases. Germline CDR1 is MDHEN and CDR2 is SYDVKM. The CDR3 has 18 residues. The trim removed 1 base at V and 7 bases at J, leaving 16 bases unmatched. The DNA for the CDR3 is TGTGCCAGCAGTTTATACAGGGGATGGTCCCCAACTAAGCAGCCCCAGCATTTT. This encodes CASSLYRGWSPTKQPQHF. Supplemented by reference TRBV28 and TRBJ1-5, the full variable domain reads DVKVTQSSRYLVKRTGEKVFLECVQDMDHENMFWYRQDPGLGLRLIYFSYDVKMKEKGDIPEGYSVSREKKERFSLILESASTNQTSMYLCASSLYRGWSPTKQPQHFGDGTRLSIL.

In its sample, this clone was seen once. J is TRBJ2-7 and V is TRBV7-8; 8 positions match TRBD2. CDR1 is SGHVS, CDR2 FQNEAQ, per germline. The CDR3 runs 16 residues. V dropped 5 bases and J dropped 4; count of bases not matched to a gene: 13. The CDR3, as DNA: TGTGCCAGCAGCCCCTATCGGACGGGAGGGAAGTACGAGCAGTACTTC. It codes for CASSPYRTGGKYEQYF.

V and J are TRBV19 and TRBJ1-2; 10 bases line up with TRBD1. Per the germline V gene, CDR1 is LNHDA and CDR2 is SQIVND (reference sequence). The CDR3 extends over 14 amino acids. V gave up 6 bases and J gave up 3 bases; unmatched junction bases: 4. CDR3 loop: CASRGDRGYYGYTF. CDR3 sequence (DNA): TGTGCCAGTAGGGGGGACAGGGGCTACTATGGCTACACCTTC.

This clone was counted a single time. The V gene is TRBV5-5, the J gene TRBJ2-5, with 9 positions matching TRBD1. V dropped 0 bases and J dropped 5; count of bases not matched to a gene: 5. The CDR3 has 15 residues. Germline CDR1 is SGHKS and CDR2 is YYEKEE (reference sequence). The CDR3, as DNA: TGTGCCAGCAGCTTGGGACAGGGGGTTTTGGAGACCCAGTACTTC. It yields the protein CASSLGQGVLETQYF.

The chain uses TRBV6-2 or TRBV6-3 and TRBJ2-1; TRBD1 agrees at 7 bases. The germline V gene has CDR1 MNHEY and CDR2 SVGEGT. Trimming took 0 bases from V and 2 from J; bases not matched to a gene: 1. The CDR3 has 15 residues. CDR3 sequence (DNA): TGTGCCAGCAGTTACTCGACAGGGACCTACAATGAGCAGTTCTTC. Translation gives CASSYSTGTYNEQFF.

This clone was counted a single time. CDR3 coding DNA: TGTGCCAGCAGCTTAGGACAGCAAAACATTCAGTACTTC. Protein: CASSLGQQNIQYF. The chain is built from TRBV7-9 and TRBJ2-4, with D tentatively TRBD1 (5 bases). CDR1 and CDR2 (germline): SEHNR, FQNEAQ (reference sequence). V lost 1 base, J lost 5 bases, and 6 bases lay in between. The CDR3 totals 13 residues.

The chain joins TRBV9 to TRBJ1-3; 7 bases match TRBD1. CDR3 size: 17 residues. Germline V lookup: CDR1 SGDLS, CDR2 YYNGEE. Losses at the gene ends were 0 bases for V and 0 bases for J; bases not matched to a gene: 6. The CDR3 sequence is CASSVAQWDSSGNTIYF. The CDR3 DNA sequence: TGTGCCAGCAGCGTAGCTCAGTGGGACAGCTCTGGAAACACCATATATTTT.

This chain links TRBV2 with TRBJ2-3; 14 bases match TRBD2. Germline CDR1 reads SNHLY; CDR2 reads FYNNEI. This CDR3 has 15 residues. J was trimmed by 11 bases and V by 5 bases; bases with no gene match: 9. CDR3 DNA sequence: TGTGCCAGCAGTTCTGGACTAGCGGGAGGAGTCGGGCAGTATTTT. The encoded protein is CASSSGLAGGVGQYF.